Listed below are T cell receptor beta chains from one sample, sequenced in a study of T cell responses to AZD1222 COVID-19 vaccine. TCRdb's table, derived via immunoSEQ multiplex PCR, lists solely in-frame clones and lacks some. The data hold over 45,000 clones, with over 65% observed a single time. The specimen comprised peripheral blood, sampled on day 0 of AZD1222 vaccination. The receptors were sampled from an adult in good health. Each CDR3 is given with its conserved first and last residue. Fields, in order: CDR3 length, D gene, clone size, V gene, J gene, CDR3 DNA, CDR3 protein. D genes are given only for firm matches. Expanded clones get a size class; other rows say once, few or many, or leave the size out.

15	TRBD2	NA	TRBV6-5	TRBJ2-3	TGTGCCAGCAGAGCCAGCGGGGCGGGACCAGATACGCAGTATTTT	CASRASGAGPDTQYF
15	NA	NA	TRBV6-6	TRBJ2-3	TGTGCCAGCATGGGGTTACGGGAGTCCCCAGATACGCAGTATTTT	CASMGLRESPDTQYF
15	TRBD1	NA	TRBV4-1	TRBJ1-2	TGCGCCAGCAGCCAGGACCCGACAGGGAACTATGGCTACACCTTC	CASSQDPTGNYGYTF
14	TRBD1	NA	TRBV7-2	TRBJ2-1	TGTGCCAGCAGCTCCAGGACAGGGAACAATGAGCAGTTCTTC	CASSSRTGNNEQFF
13	TRBD1	NA	TRBV3-1/TRBV3-2	TRBJ1-2	TGTGCCAGCAGTCCTGACAGGGGCTATGGCTACACCTTC	CASSPDRGYGYTF
16	NA	NA	TRBV6-6	TRBJ1-2	TGTGCCAGCGTCAACAGGGATCCCGGACCTACTGTAAGCTACACCTTC	CASVNRDPGPTVSYTF
13	NA	NA	TRBV6-4	TRBJ1-1	TGTGCCAGCTCTCAAGAGAGTTGGACAGAAGCTTTCTTT	CASSQESWTEAFF
15	NA	NA	TRBV4-1	TRBJ2-4	TGCGCCAGCAGCCAAGAGGGGGCAGGGGTGAACATTCAGTACTTC	CASSQEGAGVNIQYF
13	NA	NA	TRBV5-5	TRBJ1-5	TGTGCCAGCAGCCGAAGGGGAAATCAGCCCCAGCATTTT	CASSRRGNQPQHF
11	NA	NA	TRBV5-6	TRBJ2-3	TGTGCCAGCAGCGTTTCCTTTTCGCAGTATTTT	CASSVSFSQYF
15	NA	NA	TRBV5-1	TRBJ1-1	TGCGCCAGCAGCGGGGGGACATTACTGAACACTGAAGCTTTCTTT	CASSGGTLLNTEAFF
14	NA	NA	TRBV2	TRBJ2-3	TGTGCCAGCAGTGAGGCAGCTAGCACAGATACGCAGTATTTT	CASSEAASTDTQYF
13	NA	NA	TRBV27	TRBJ1-5	TGTGCCAGCAGTTTACGTCCGAATCAGCCCCAGCATTTT	CASSLRPNQPQHF
17	TRBD2	NA	TRBV7-6	TRBJ2-5	TGTGCCAGCAGCTTAAAGGTAGCGGGGGGAGGACTGGAGACCCAGTACTTC	CASSLKVAGGGLETQYF
13	TRBD1	once	TRBV9	TRBJ1-2	TGTGCCAGCAGCTTCCGGGACAGGACTGGCTACACCTTC	CASSFRDRTGYTF
18	TRBD2	NA	TRBV7-2	TRBJ2-2	TGTGCCAGCAGCATCCCGACTAGCGGGAGGGATGCCACCGGGGAGCTGTTTTTT	CASSIPTSGRDATGELFF
15	NA	NA	TRBV15	TRBJ1-1	TGTGCCACCAGCAGAGATCAGGGGAGGGGCACTGAAGCTTTCTTT	CATSRDQGRGTEAFF
14	NA	NA	TRBV6-5	TRBJ1-3	TGTGCCACCTCCATAGCAGGTGCTGGAAACACCATATATTTT	CATSIAGAGNTIYF
14	NA	NA	TRBV7-2	TRBJ1-3	TGTGCCAGCAGCCTAGCTATGTCTGGAAACACCATATATTTT	CASSLAMSGNTIYF
14	NA	NA	TRBV7-2	TRBJ2-7	TGTGCCAGCAGCTTTAGCGAGAGCTCCTACGAGCAGTACTTC	CASSFSESSYEQYF
12	NA	NA	TRBV28	TRBJ2-1	TGTGTGAGCTCCAGCTCCTACAATGAGCAGTTCTTC	CVSSSSYNEQFF
16	NA	NA	TRBV11-2	TRBJ2-2	TGTGCCAGCAGCTTAGTTGCGGGGCCGGGCACCGGGGAGCTGTTTTTT	CASSLVAGPGTGELFF
16	TRBD2	NA	TRBV30	TRBJ2-5	TGTGCCTGGACCCTGGGACTAGCGGAATTCCAAGAGACCCAGTACTTC	CAWTLGLAEFQETQYF
12	TRBD1	few	TRBV11-2	TRBJ2-7	TGTGCCAGCAGCTCGCAGGGGGACGAGCAGTACTTC	CASSSQGDEQYF
13	NA	NA	TRBV11-2	TRBJ1-1	TGTGCCAGCAGCTTAGATCGGTGGGGAGAAGCTTTCTTT	CASSLDRWGEAFF
14	NA	NA	TRBV5-6	TRBJ1-2	TGTGCCAGCAGCTTAACCGGGACCTATGTGGGCTACACCTTC	CASSLTGTYVGYTF
15	NA	NA	TRBV19	TRBJ1-1	TGTGCCAGTAGTGTCGGACACGGAGGTACTGCTGAAGCTTTCTTT	CASSVGHGGTAEAFF
14	TRBD2	NA	TRBV27	TRBJ2-1	TGTGCCAGCAGTTCGGGACTAGCGAGTCATGAGCAGTTCTTC	CASSSGLASHEQFF
17	TRBD1	NA	TRBV15	TRBJ1-5	TGTGCCACCAGCAGAGATATTGCAGGGGGCGTCAATCAGCCCCAGCATTTT	CATSRDIAGGVNQPQHF
16	TRBD2	once	TRBV11-2	TRBJ2-1	TGTGCCAGCACTCCACTCGGGACTAGCGGGAGGCATGAGCAGTTCTTC	CASTPLGTSGRHEQFF
12	NA	NA	TRBV28	TRBJ2-7	TGTGCCAGCAGTTTAGCAGGGAGAGAGCAGTACTTC	CASSLAGREQYF
15	TRBD1	NA	TRBV13	TRBJ2-7	TGTGCCAGCAGCTTAGGCCGGGGACAGGGAAAGAAGCAGTACTTC	CASSLGRGQGKKQYF
15	NA	NA	TRBV5-4	TRBJ1-3	TGTGCCAGCAGCTTGGCGGGGGTGAGGGGAAACACCATATATTTT	CASSLAGVRGNTIYF
15	TRBD2	NA	TRBV5-1	TRBJ2-3	TGCGCCAGCAGCCAACTAGCGGGGGACACAGATACGCAGTATTTT	CASSQLAGDTDTQYF
14	TRBD1	NA	TRBV5-5	TRBJ1-2	TGTGCCAGCAGCTTGGGGGACAGAAACTATGGCTACACCTTC	CASSLGDRNYGYTF
15	NA	medium-sized	TRBV3-1/TRBV3-2	TRBJ1-5	TGTGCCAGCAGCCAATCTTGGACGAACAATCAGCCCCAGCATTTT	CASSQSWTNNQPQHF
13	TRBD1	NA	TRBV11-2	TRBJ1-5	TGTGCCAGCAGCCTGGACAGGGATCAGCCCCAGCATTTT	CASSLDRDQPQHF
13	NA	few	TRBV18	TRBJ1-4	TGTGCCAGCTCACCAGGAGCCGGGGAAAAACTGTTTTTT	CASSPGAGEKLFF
18	TRBD2	once	TRBV4-1	TRBJ2-5	TGCGCCAGCAGCCAAGATTCACTAGCGGGGGGGCTGGGAGAGACCCAGTACTTC	CASSQDSLAGGLGETQYF
12	NA	NA	TRBV29-1	TRBJ1-1	TGCAGCGTTACGGTGACAGGCACTGAAGCTTTCTTT	CSVTVTGTEAFF
16	NA	NA	TRBV11-2	TRBJ2-2	TGTGCCAGCAGTCAAGACAGTTTCTCGAACACCGGGGAGCTGTTTTTT	CASSQDSFSNTGELFF
14	TRBD1	NA	TRBV30	TRBJ2-5	TGTGCCTGGGCCAGACAGGGTATGAAAGAGACCCAGTACTTC	CAWARQGMKETQYF
15	TRBD1	NA	TRBV6-5	TRBJ1-5	TGTGCCAGCAGCCAAGGACAGGGAACTAATCAGCCCCAGCATTTT	CASSQGQGTNQPQHF
16	TRBD1	NA	TRBV5-4	TRBJ1-1	TGTGCCAGCAGCGCCCCAGGGGGGAGTCGTATAACTGAAGCTTTCTTT	CASSAPGGSRITEAFF
13	NA	NA	TRBV19	TRBJ1-4	TGTGCCAGTAGTATCGGGGGTTATGAAAAACTGTTTTTT	CASSIGGYEKLFF
13	NA	NA	TRBV7-8	TRBJ1-1	TGTGCCAGCAGCTTATATTGGGGTACTGAAGCTTTCTTT	CASSLYWGTEAFF